This TCR beta chain was captured in a study of radiotherapy plus CTLA-4 blockade in lung cancer. Some clones are missing from TCRdb's copy, which holds only in-frame ones; the method was immunoSEQ multiplex PCR. The table has tens of thousands of clones, more than 75% seen once; the top ten hold around 7.5%. Concerning this clone: Its antigen is not identified.

Study-wide findings and caveats: Among reported predictors of response, early blood T cell clone dynamics with interferon-beta performed best.

Receiving focal radiation plus CTLA-4 blockade with ipilimumab were patients who had chemo-refractory metastatic non-small-cell lung cancer. The CDR3 loop spans 12 amino acids. Looked up from germline, CDR1 is MGHRA and CDR2 is YSYEKL. V was pared by 4 bases and J by 10 bases, with 13 bases between. The sample here was peripheral blood, taken from a patient treated with radiotherapy plus ipilimumab. J is TRBJ1-1 and V is TRBV4-1; D ambiguous. The sequence was obtained from a human donor with non-small cell lung cancer who had stable disease on radiotherapy plus ipilimumab. The CDR3 nucleotides read TGCGCCAGCAGCCCTCCTTTGAGGGCAGCTTTCTTT. Translation gives CASSPPLRAAFF.